The following is a T cell receptor beta chain sequence with its context. What it binds is unknown. This sample was included in a study of human T cells and chemical hapten exposure. Study-wide background: Patients, a majority of them female, were diagnosed with alopecia areata, totalis or universalis. There were per-sample TCR yield variations, arising mainly from small pooled library volume differences.

In germline, CDR1 is LGHDT, CDR2 YNNKEL (reference sequence). V was cut by 10 bases and J by 7 bases, with 14 bases left in between. CDR3 length equals 13 residues. MiXCR, run by TCRdb on the RACE reads, gives a single entry per CDR3 protein. In the table there are 50,000 or so distinct CDR3 sequences, 9.9% of which are singletons. Time point denoted: patch test 3, about 24 weeks after DPC sensitization. Treatment defined: therapeutic diphenylcyclopropenone sensitization with weekly scalp DPC. Sample donors consisted of patients with alopecia, aged 18 to 70 years, who were suitable for DPC. Findings and caveats of the study: Versus controls, expanded TCRs had significantly more large CDR3 similarity clusters.

The specimen was whole blood, collected in connection with sensitization to the hapten diphenylcyclopropenone (DPC). V is TRBV3-1 and J is TRBJ1-6; D is undetermined. This TCR came from a woman aged 40-49 years with alopecia areata. Some clones in this sample may be carry-over from other donors' samples. CDR3 loop: CATRELQNSPLHF. The CDR3 DNA reads as TGTGCCACCCGGGAGTTACAAAATTCACCCCTCCACTTT. Using reference TRBV3-1 and TRBJ1-6 for the parts outside the CDR3, the full variable domain is DTAVSQTPKYLVTQMGNDKSIKCEQNLGHDTMYWYKQDSKKFLKIMFSYNNKELIINETVPNRFSPKSPDKAHLNLHINSLELGDSAVYFCATRELQNSPLHFGNGTRLTVT.